This is a list of T cell receptor beta chains from one sample in a study of blood T cells in healthy people across ages. From the 5' RACE reads, TCRdb called clonotypes with MiXCR, one entry per CDR3 protein. The sample holds 1.2 million to 1.5 million distinct CDR3 sequences; 42% are singletons and the top ten take approximately 7.9%. The sample comprised blood. The receptors were gathered from a woman aged 18 to 35 in good health. The CDR3 runs from the conserved cysteine through the conserved F or W. The D gene is left open where the match is weak. Rows may omit the clone size; those that give it use once, few, many or a size class.

D | size | J | V | CDR3 | DNA
- | many | TRBJ2-5 | TRBV12-3/TRBV12-4 | CASSPREQETQYF | TGTGCCAGCAGTCCCAGAGAGCAAGAGACCCAGTACTTC
TRBD2 | once | TRBJ2-3 | TRBV11-2 | CASSDWWTSGRTDTQYF | TGTGCCAGCAGCGATTGGTGGACTAGCGGGAGAACAGATACGCAGTATTTT
- | - | TRBJ2-7 | TRBV3-1 | CASSPKEAYEQYF | TGTGCCAGCAGCCCTAAGGAGGCCTACGAGCAGTACTTC
- | few | TRBJ2-3 | TRBV4-1 | CASSQELATQYF | TGCGCCAGCAGCCAAGAACTGGCTACGCAGTATTTT
- | once | TRBJ1-1 | TRBV7-9 | CASSLPRLTDSTEAFF | TGTGCCAGCAGCCTGCCCCGCCTGACAGACAGCACTGAAGCTTTCTTT
- | few | TRBJ2-3 | TRBV11-2 | CASSLPLGPRTQYF | TGTGCCAGCAGCTTACCACTTGGGCCTCGAACGCAGTATTTT
- | few | TRBJ1-2 | TRBV6-5 | CASSYRAGKSGYTF | TGTGCCAGCAGTTACCGGGCAGGGAAAAGTGGCTACACCTTC
TRBD2 | - | TRBJ2-5 | TRBV6-6 | CASHRGGVETQYF | TGTGCCAGCCATCGCGGGGGAGTGGAGACCCAGTACTTC
TRBD2 | few | TRBJ2-3 | TRBV11-2 | CASSLVQREALTDTQYF | TGTGCCAGCAGCTTAGTGCAGCGGGAGGCACTCACAGATACGCAGTATTTT
- | - | TRBJ1-1 | TRBV7-9 | CASSLGRLEAFF | TGTGCCAGCAGCTTAGGCAGACTTGAAGCTTTCTTT
TRBD1 | few | TRBJ1-1 | TRBV7-9 | CASSAQQGRTEAFF | TGTGCCAGCAGCGCTCAACAGGGGCGGACTGAAGCTTTCTTT
- | few | TRBJ2-5 | TRBV20-1 | CSAPNEGLRGETQYF | TGCAGTGCGCCTAACGAGGGACTTCGGGGAGAGACCCAGTACTTC
TRBD1 | few | TRBJ1-1 | TRBV7-9 | CASSLVGTGVNTEAFF | TGTGCCAGCAGCTTAGTAGGGACAGGCGTAAACACTGAAGCTTTCTTT
- | few | TRBJ1-6 | TRBV20-1 | CSAGRGPANSPLHF | TGCAGTGCTGGCCGTGGCCCCGCTAATTCACCCCTCCACTTT
- | - | TRBJ1-2 | TRBV24-1 | CATSDGRVGSNYGYTF | TGTGCCACCAGTGATGGCAGGGTCGGGTCTAACTATGGCTACACCTTC
TRBD1 | - | TRBJ2-7 | TRBV24-1 | CATSDPDRGDEQYF | TGTGCCACCAGTGACCCGGACAGGGGGGACGAGCAGTACTTC
- | - | TRBJ2-7 | TRBV3-1 | CASSLQPGLYEQYF | TGTGCCAGCAGCCTCCAACCAGGGCTCTACGAGCAGTACTTC
- | - | TRBJ2-7 | TRBV29-1 | CSVYASPAPLYNEQYF | TGCAGCGTTTACGCCAGCCCGGCCCCCCTTTACAATGAGCAGTACTTC
TRBD2 | few | TRBJ2-3 | TRBV12-3/TRBV12-4 | CASSFRPKRLALSSQYF | TGTGCCAGCAGTTTTCGCCCCAAGCGACTAGCATTGTCATCGCAGTATTTT
TRBD2 | - | TRBJ2-1 | TRBV24-1 | CATSERLAGGRNEQFF | TGTGCCACCAGTGAGCGACTAGCGGGAGGCCGCAATGAGCAGTTCTTC
TRBD2 | few | TRBJ2-3 | TRBV12-5 | CASGGGGPTTDTQYF | TGTGCTAGTGGTGGGGGGGGTCCAACCACAGATACGCAGTATTTT
- | - | TRBJ2-3 | TRBV2 | CASRIRDNADTQYF | TGTGCCAGCAGGATACGGGACAACGCAGATACGCAGTATTTT
TRBD2 | - | TRBJ2-1 | TRBV29-1 | CSVPGVGTGLAGNYNEQFF | TGCAGCGTTCCAGGAGTAGGGACAGGACTAGCGGGAAACTACAATGAGCAGTTCTTC
- | many | TRBJ2-1 | TRBV29-1 | CSVEGTNRNEQFF | TGCAGCGTTGAAGGGACTAATCGGAATGAGCAGTTCTTC
TRBD1 | - | TRBJ2-7 | TRBV9 | CASSPLGQGLEQYF | TGTGCCAGCAGCCCCTTAGGACAGGGACTCGAGCAGTACTTC
TRBD2 | many | TRBJ2-3 | TRBV14 | CASSRLTSGSTDTQYF | TGTGCCAGCAGCCGGTTGACTAGCGGTAGCACAGATACGCAGTATTTT
- | - | TRBJ1-4 | TRBV4-1 | CASSPSGGVEKLFF | TGCGCCAGCAGCCCTAGTGGGGGGGTTGAAAAACTGTTTTTT
- | - | TRBJ1-5 | TRBV12-3/TRBV12-4 | CASSLRDTENQPQHF | TGTGCCAGCAGTCTCCGGGACACAGAAAATCAGCCCCAGCATTTT
- | - | TRBJ2-3 | TRBV6-2/TRBV6-3 | CASRSALATDTQYF | TGTGCCAGCCGAAGCGCCCTAGCAACAGATACGCAGTATTTT
- | few | TRBJ1-2 | TRBV6-6 | CASRSGTAYGYTF | TGTGCCAGCAGGTCCGGGACGGCTTATGGCTACACCTTC
- | - | TRBJ2-1 | TRBV4-1 | CASSQDLVSDSYNGQFF | TGCGCCAGCAGCCAAGATCTGGTTAGCGACTCCTACAATGGGCAGTTCTTC
- | - | TRBJ1-1 | TRBV24-1 | CATCEGDMVGTEAFF | TGTGCCACCTGTGAGGGGGACATGGTAGGGACTGAAGCTTTCTTT
- | - | TRBJ1-1 | TRBV6-1 | CASSGRTTIAEAFF | TGTGCCAGCAGTGGTCGTACGACCATAGCTGAAGCTTTCTTT
- | few | TRBJ2-7 | TRBV24-1 | CATSDSDNYEQYF | TGTGCCACCAGTGATTCAGACAACTACGAGCAGTACTTC
- | once | TRBJ2-3 | TRBV7-2 | CASSVARNTDTQYF | TGTGCCAGCAGCGTAGCTAGGAACACAGATACGCAGTATTTT
TRBD1 | once | TRBJ1-3 | TRBV6-1 | CASRNSGTGVSTGNTIYF | TGTGCCAGCAGGAACTCCGGGACAGGGGTCTCTACTGGAAACACCATATATTTT
TRBD1 | many | TRBJ2-7 | TRBV7-9 | CASSPTGGSSYEQYF | TGTGCCAGCAGTCCCACAGGGGGTTCCTCCTACGAGCAGTACTTC
TRBD2 | - | TRBJ2-7 | TRBV6-1 | CASSARNPASSGSVRSSYEQYF | TGTGCCAGCAGTGCACGAAACCCCGCTTCTAGCGGGAGTGTTCGGAGCTCCTACGAGCAGTACTTC
TRBD1 | few | TRBJ1-6 | TRBV20-1 | CSAVDRGSSYNSPLHF | TGCAGTGCCGTAGACAGGGGGAGCTCCTATAATTCACCCCTCCACTTT
- | few | TRBJ2-3 | TRBV5-1 | CASSLEVGTPPDTQYF | TGCGCCAGCAGCTTGGAGGTGGGGACGCCCCCAGATACGCAGTATTTT
- | once | TRBJ2-5 | TRBV30 | CAWIVQGPETQYF | TGTGCCTGGATTGTACAAGGGCCCGAGACCCAGTACTTC
- | few | TRBJ1-6 | TRBV15 | CATSGGDISYNSPLHF | TGTGCCACCAGCGGGGGGGACATCTCCTATAATTCACCCCTCCACTTT
- | few | TRBJ2-3 | TRBV7-9 | CASSWAESGADTQYF | TGTGCCAGCAGCTGGGCGGAGTCAGGAGCAGATACGCAGTATTTT
- | once | TRBJ2-2 | TRBV18 | CASSPPRADANTGELFF | TGTGCCAGCTCACCACCCAGAGCGGACGCGAACACCGGGGAGCTGTTTTTT
- | - | TRBJ1-1 | TRBV5-1 | CASSLVNSPNTEAFF | TGCGCCAGCAGCTTGGTTAACAGCCCGAACACTGAAGCTTTCTTT
- | - | TRBJ2-4 | TRBV7-8 | CASSQKTAQGWRQYF | TGTGCCAGCAGCCAAAAGACGGCGCAGGGGTGGAGACAGTACTTC
TRBD2 | - | TRBJ2-3 | TRBV7-2 | CASSLALAVGTTDTQYF | TGTGCCAGCAGCTTAGCACTAGCGGTGGGCACCACAGATACGCAGTATTTT